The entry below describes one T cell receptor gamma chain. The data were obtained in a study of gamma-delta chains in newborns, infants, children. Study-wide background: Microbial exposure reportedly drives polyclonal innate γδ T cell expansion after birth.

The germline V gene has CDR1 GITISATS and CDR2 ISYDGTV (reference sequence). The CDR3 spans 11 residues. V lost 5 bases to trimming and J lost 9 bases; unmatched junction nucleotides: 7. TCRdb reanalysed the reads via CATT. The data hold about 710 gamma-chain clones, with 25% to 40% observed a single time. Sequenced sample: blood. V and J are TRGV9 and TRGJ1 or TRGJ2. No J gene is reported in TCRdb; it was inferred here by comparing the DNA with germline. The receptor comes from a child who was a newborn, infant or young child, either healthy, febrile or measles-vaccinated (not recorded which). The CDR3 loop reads CALWGAPKKLF. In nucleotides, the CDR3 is TGTGCCTTGTGGGGGGCCCCTAAGAAACTCTTT.